Listed here are 20 T cell receptor beta chains from one sample, sequenced in a study of T cell repertoires in cytomegalovirus infection. No antigens are known for them. TCRdb analysed the reads with MiXCR anew, one entry per CDR3 protein. The sample holds about 830,000 distinct CDR3 sequences, approximately 32% seen once. The starting material was cultured CD8+ T cells from PBMCs, obtained from culture after CMV antigen stimulation. All receptors derive from a human donor in good health (CMV status not recorded). Some clones in this sample may be carry-over from other donors' samples.

This clonotype was counted many times. The chain joins TRBV7-9 to TRBJ2-1; 7 bases map to TRBD1. The CDR3 spans 13 residues. After removal of 8 bases from V and 2 bases from J, the junction contained 3 bases not matched to a gene. Germline V gene data show CDR1 as SEHNR and CDR2 as FQNEAQ (reference sequence). CDR3 protein: CASETGTYNEQFF. The CDR3, as DNA: TGTGCCAGCGAGACAGGGACCTACAATGAGCAGTTCTTC. Full variable domain (outside the CDR3, taken from reference TRBV7-9 and TRBJ2-1): DTGVSQNPRHKITKRGQNVTFRCDPISEHNRLYWYRQTLGQGPEFLTYFQNEAQLEKSRLLSDRFSAERPKGSFSTLEIQRTEQGDSAMYLCASETGTYNEQFFGPGTRLTVL.

The gene calls are TRBV11-2 and TRBJ2-1; tentatively, D is TRBD2 (7 bases). Germline CDR1 SGHAT, CDR2 FQNNGV. This CDR3 comprises 16 residues. V lost 0 bases and J lost 5, with 14 bases in between. The DNA of the CDR3 is TGTGCCAGCAGCTTAGAACTTGGGGGGGCGAACAATGAGCAGTTCTTC. It yields the protein CASSLELGGANNEQFF.

The chain is built from TRBV6-5 and TRBJ2-1; 8 bases align to TRBD2. V gave up 2 bases and J gave up 7 bases; unmatched junction bases: 16. This CDR3 is 18 amino acids long. The germline gives CDR1 MNHEY, CDR2 SVGAGI. CDR3 nucleotides: TGTGCCAGCAGTTACGCCCCGGGGGCGGGGGGCCCTTATAATGAGCAGTTCTTC. Amino acids: CASSYAPGAGGPYNEQFF.

CDR3 sequence: CASGGQEKINSPLHF. The DNA for the CDR3 is TGTGCCTCGGGGGGACAGGAAAAAATTAATTCACCCCTCCACTTT. V is TRBV6-1 and J is TRBJ1-6, with 8 bases lining up with TRBD1. V lost 11 bases, J lost 6 bases, and 12 bases stayed unmatched. The CDR3 extends over 15 amino acids. The germline V gene encodes CDR1 MNHNS and CDR2 SASEGT.

Regarding this clonotype: At one end the junction does not follow the germline gene, possibly because of a read error. This chain connects TRBV18 to TRBJ1-1, with D maybe TRBD1 (5 bases). CDR3 length: 14 amino acids. Germline values: CDR1 KGHSH, CDR2 LQKENI. The CDR3 sequence is CVSSPSWGDTEAFF. As DNA, the CDR3 is TGTGTCAGCTCCCCTTCTTGGGGGGACACTGAAGCTTTCTTT.

V gene TRBV6-1 combines with J gene TRBJ2-3, with 8 bases matching TRBD2. Germline V CDR1 and CDR2: MNHNS, SASEGT. Trimming at V came to 10 bases and at J to 2 bases, leaving 8 bases not matched to a gene. The CDR3 has 14 amino acids. The CDR3 region has the DNA TGTGCCACCCAACGGGAGGGAAACACAGATACGCAGTATTTT. This translates into CATQREGNTDTQYF.

This clonotype was detected only a few times. The J gene is TRBJ1-2, the V gene TRBV7-9; D unclear. Germline loops: CDR1 SEHNR, CDR2 FQNEAQ (reference sequence). Trimming took off 1 base at V and 4 bases at J, with 13 bases between the two ends. The CDR3 loop spans 15 amino acids. The DNA for the CDR3 is TGTGCCAGCAGCTTAGATTTGGGCGAAATCTATGGCTACACCTTC. Amino acids: CASSLDLGEIYGYTF.

J is TRBJ2-6 and V is TRBV6-6; 7 bases align to TRBD1. This CDR3 comprises 18 residues. J was trimmed by 0 bases and V by 6 bases; bases with no gene match: 11. Germline V gene lookup returns CDR1 MNHNY and CDR2 SVGAGI (reference sequence). CDR3 sequence reads: CASSLTGQVRSGANVLTF. In DNA, the CDR3 is TGTGCCAGCAGCCTAACCGGACAGGTTCGCTCTGGGGCCAACGTCCTGACTTTC.

A few counts support this clonotype. The chain links TRBV6-5 to TRBJ2-7, with 7 bases lining up with TRBD1. The V gene's germline CDR1 is MNHEY and CDR2 SVGAGI. CDR3 length equals 14 residues. With V trimmed by 5 bases and J by 5 bases, 9 bases remained unmatched. CDR3 loop: CASSPRGQADEQYV. The CDR3 nucleotides read TGTGCCAGCAGTCCCCGAGGACAGGCGGACGAGCAGTACGTC.

The V gene is TRBV9, the J gene TRBJ2-3; 8 nucleotides match TRBD2. Germline V gene data show CDR1 as SGDLS and CDR2 as YYNGEE. Trimming cost V 0 bases and J 5 bases; bases outside gene matches: 8. The CDR3 sequence is 16 residues long. CDR3 nucleotide sequence: TGTGCCAGCAGCGTAGTCGGCGGGGGGCCTGGAGATACGCAGTATTTT. Protein sequence: CASSVVGGGPGDTQYF.

The chain has TRBV10-3 and TRBJ2-3; tentatively, D is TRBD1 (6 bases). Trimming removed 0 bases at V and 5 bases at J, with 6 bases between. Germline V gives CDR1 ENHRY, CDR2 SYGVKD. The CDR3 runs to 13 residues. The CDR3 DNA follows: TGTGCCATCAGTGAGTCAGGGGGAGATACGCAGTATTTT. It is translated as CAISESGGDTQYF.

This clonotype was found a few times. V gene TRBV14 combines with J gene TRBJ2-7, with a tentative D call TRBD2 (6 bases). The CDR3 has 14 amino acids. V was trimmed by 2 bases and J by 5 bases, leaving 13 bases between them. The germline gives CDR1 SGHDN, CDR2 FVKESK. Here the CDR3 DNA reads TGTGCCAGCAGCCAAACGGACTATACCCACGAGCAGTACTTC. Residues: CASSQTDYTHEQYF.

The V gene is TRBV10-3, the J gene TRBJ1-2; no definite D call. The germline V gene encodes CDR1 ENHRY and CDR2 SYGVKD. Trimming left V 4 bases short and J 2 bases short, with 14 bases between. The CDR3 spans 15 residues. The CDR3 nucleotides are TGTGCCATCAGTGCCCCCCTTCAAAACAACTATGGCTACACCTTC. Translation gives CAISAPLQNNYGYTF.

V usage is TRBV7-6 and J usage is TRBJ1-4; maybe TRBD1 (5 bases). Trimming cost V 6 bases and J 10 bases, with 15 bases left between them. Germline CDR1 reads SGHVS; CDR2 reads FNYEAQ. The CDR3 sequence is 13 residues long. In DNA, the CDR3 is TGTGCCAGCAGTGGGACCGAGTGGGCAAAACTGTTTTTT. Translating gives CASSGTEWAKLFF.

The chain carries TRBV19 and TRBJ2-1; D is undetermined. Per germline, CDR1 LNHDA and CDR2 SQIVND (reference sequence). Trimming cost V 0 bases and J 6 bases, with 15 bases left between them. This CDR3 contains 16 residues. The CDR3 DNA reads TGTGCCAGTAGTATAGATCCGTCCCGGTCGGGCAATGAGCAGTTCTTC. This codes for CASSIDPSRSGNEQFF. The full variable domain, in which reference TRBV19 and TRBJ2-1 provide the parts outside the CDR3, is DGGITQSPKYLFRKEGQNVTLSCEQNLNHDAMYWYRQDPGQGLRLIYYSQIVNDFQKGDIAEGYSVSREKKESFPLTVTSAQKNPTAFYLCASSIDPSRSGNEQFFGPGTRLTVL.

This chain joins TRBV25-1 and TRBJ2-7, with 7 bases that match TRBD2. Germline V CDR1 and CDR2: MGHDK, SYGVNS. The length of the CDR3 is 14 residues. The V segment lost 6 bases and the J segment 4 bases; nucleotides outside the gene matches: 9. The CDR3: CASRLGTGGYEQYF. The CDR3 nucleotides read TGTGCCAGCAGGCTAGGGACCGGGGGGTACGAGCAGTACTTC.

This clonotype was detected a few times. The genes are TRBV7-9 and TRBJ2-1; 12 nucleotides agree with TRBD2. Unmatched junction bases numbered 19, after V lost 4 bases and J lost 0 bases. Germline CDR1 is SEHNR and CDR2 is FQNEAQ (reference sequence). The CDR3 is 22 residues long. The chain's CDR3 is CASSYPAGVSSGGAASYNEQFF. The CDR3 DNA sequence: TGTGCCAGCAGCTACCCCGCTGGGGTGTCTAGCGGGGGGGCGGCCTCCTACAATGAGCAGTTCTTC.

This chain connects TRBV6-6 to TRBJ2-7, with D perhaps TRBD1 or TRBD2 (5 bases each). The CDR3 contains 14 residues. Looked up from germline, CDR1 is MNHNY and CDR2 is SVGAGI (reference sequence). Trimming took 5 bases from V and 3 from J, leaving 14 bases between them. For the CDR3, the DNA is TGTGCCAGCAGTACACGGGACGGAAGCTACGAGCAGTACGTC. Residues: CASSTRDGSYEQYV.

This clonotype has only a few counts. J is TRBJ1-2 and V is TRBV7-8; D gene unclear. V lost 4 bases to trimming and J lost 0 bases, with 12 bases between them. CDR3 size: 15 residues. Germline V lookup: CDR1 SGHVS, CDR2 FQNEAQ. CDR3: CASSSDRRPNYGYTF. In DNA form, the CDR3 reads TGTGCCAGCAGCTCCGATAGACGGCCTAACTATGGCTACACCTTC.

This clonotype came up a few times. The CDR3, as DNA: TGTGCCAGCAGTCGATCCCGGGGGACTGAAGCTTTCTTT. Translating gives CASSRSRGTEAFF. This chain connects TRBV2 to TRBJ1-1; TRBD1 is a possible D gene (5 bases). CDR3 length equals 13 residues. Germline assignment: CDR1 SNHLY and CDR2 FYNNEI. Trimming took off 5 bases at V and 5 bases at J, with 12 bases between the two ends.